Sequencing of this T cell receptor (beta chain) was carried out in a study of Graves' ophthalmopathy and Graves' hyperthyroidism. Whole-study findings and limits: Most expanded thyroid clonotypes above 0.001 frequency also appeared in blood. A 13-signature model separated ophthalmopathy from stable hyperthyroidism, reaching around 90% sensitivity and less than 82% specificity cross-validated.

This clonotype was seen ten or more times. What it binds is unknown. TCR beta CDR3 amplification used RNA transcripts. RT-PCR in the first round used HTBI primers; a second-round multiplex PCR followed. TCRdb reprocessed the multiplex PCR reads via MiXCR and lists one record per CDR3 protein. The table lists about 220,000 distinct CDR3 sequences, 20% to 25% of them singletons. Enrollment excluded any patients with other autoimmune diseases, uncontrolled infections, pregnancy or lactation. As diagnostic evidence, clinical symptoms, serum thyroxine, TRAb, thyroid ultrasound and orbital computed tomography were relied upon. CDR1 and CDR2 from the germline V gene are MNHNS and SASEGT. The CDR3 is made up of 13 amino acids. Trimming cost V 3 bases and J 11 bases, with 16 bases left between them.

The V gene is TRBV6-1, the J gene TRBJ1-1; possible D gene TRBD1, 5 bases. The clonotype comes from a woman aged 45-60 years with Graves' ophthalmopathy. Sequencing was done on a sample of peripheral blood. The CDR3 nucleotides are TGTGCCAGCAGTGAGGGGCACAGAACGGGGGCTTTCTTT. It encodes CASSEGHRTGAFF.